These T cell receptor beta chains were read from a single sample in a study of T-cell memory formation after mild COVID-19. TCRdb reanalysed the 5' RACE reads using MiXCR and keeps one entry per CDR3 protein. The sample yields fewer than 350,000 distinct CDR3 sequences, more than 13% seen once. Sequenced material: PBMCs or a T cell subset sorted from them (not recorded which). These receptors were obtained from a man aged 18 to 30 who had mild COVID-19 (a few samples of this study predate the infection). Cell type and time point are not known. CDR3s include the opening cysteine and the closing phenylalanine or tryptophan. A D gene is named only where the DNA matches it firmly. Size is stated for part of the rows, as once, few or many counts, or as a class when the clone is expanded.

cdr3_nt,cdr3_aa,j_call,clone_size,v_call,d_call
TGTGCCAGCAGCTTAAGTTCTGGCAGGGGCCGGGGTCAGCCCCAGCATTTT,CASSLSSGRGRGQPQHF,TRBJ1-5,.,TRBV7-2,.
TGTGCCAGCAGACCCTATATTTCTGGTTGGGGGACAGACACAGATACGCAGTATTTT,CASRPYISGWGTDTDTQYF,TRBJ2-3,few,TRBV7-8,TRBD1
TGTGCCAGCAGCTCAGTCTTCCAAGAGACCCAGTACTTC,CASSSVFQETQYF,TRBJ2-5,.,TRBV7-3,.
TGCGCCAGCAGCCCCGAACCCCGGTCGTACAATGAGCAGTTCTTC,CASSPEPRSYNEQFF,TRBJ2-1,.,TRBV5-1,.
TGTGCCAGCAGCCCCACTAGGTGGGAGACCCAGTACTTC,CASSPTRWETQYF,TRBJ2-5,.,TRBV12-3/TRBV12-4,.
TGTGCCAGCAGTTTAGTCGGGGGGCCCGAGCAGTACTTC,CASSLVGGPEQYF,TRBJ2-7,.,TRBV27,.
TGTGCCAGCAGCAACGCAGGGTTCGGGGTGACTGAAGCTTTCTTT,CASSNAGFGVTEAFF,TRBJ1-1,.,TRBV6-2/TRBV6-3,.
TGCGCCAGCAGCCAAAGACGTTCCCCGGGCGGGGAGCTGTTTTTT,CASSQRRSPGGELFF,TRBJ2-2,many,TRBV4-3,.
TGTGCCAGCAGTTATCCTACAGGGCCTCCCTACGAGCAGTACTTC,CASSYPTGPPYEQYF,TRBJ2-7,.,TRBV2,.
TGTGCCAGCAGCGTAGGACAGGGGGCAAGAACCGGGGAGCTGTTTTTT,CASSVGQGARTGELFF,TRBJ2-2,.,TRBV9,TRBD1
TGTGCCCTGGGGGAGATCCAAGAGACCCAGTACTTC,CALGEIQETQYF,TRBJ2-5,few,TRBV2,.
TGCGCCAGCAGAAACCTTCCCTCTTCCTATGGCTACACCTTC,CASRNLPSSYGYTF,TRBJ1-2,few,TRBV5-1,.
TGTGCCAGCAGTTTCCCAGCGGGGGGAGTCAATGAGCAGTTCTTC,CASSFPAGGVNEQFF,TRBJ2-1,few,TRBV12-3/TRBV12-4,TRBD2
TGTGCCAGCAGCTCCGACAGTTTCCCTCCCCATGAGCAGTTCTTC,CASSSDSFPPHEQFF,TRBJ2-1,.,TRBV11-2,.
TGCGCCAGCAGTCAGGAGGACAGAAACAATGAGCAGTTCTTC,CASSQEDRNNEQFF,TRBJ2-1,.,TRBV23-1,.
TGTGCCAGCAGTTACTCCCTCAGCCCGGAGACTGAAGCTTTCTTT,CASSYSLSPETEAFF,TRBJ1-1,.,TRBV6-5,.
TGTGCCTGGAGGTCGACAGGTGTAATCATCCAGTTCTTC,CAWRSTGVIIQFF,TRBJ2-1,.,TRBV30,.
TGCGCCAGCAGCCTGGACAGTAACTATGGCTACACCTTC,CASSLDSNYGYTF,TRBJ1-2,many,TRBV5-1,.
TGTGCCAGCAGCGTGGGACAGGGGGCGAGGGAGACCCAGTACTTC,CASSVGQGARETQYF,TRBJ2-5,.,TRBV5-4,TRBD1
TGCAGTGCTAGAGTTTCCACAGATACGCAGTATTTT,CSARVSTDTQYF,TRBJ2-3,few,TRBV20-1,.
TGTGCCAGCAGTTACTCCGGGACAGGCTACGAGCAGTACTTC,CASSYSGTGYEQYF,TRBJ2-7,.,TRBV6-5,TRBD1
TGCGCCAGCAGCCCCAGGGACAGTATAGGGGCTAACTATGGCTACACCTTC,CASSPRDSIGANYGYTF,TRBJ1-2,few,TRBV4-1,TRBD1
TGTGCCAGCAGTTACTCGGCGGGACAGGGGCATTCACCCCTCCACTTT,CASSYSAGQGHSPLHF,TRBJ1-6,few,TRBV6-5,TRBD1
TGTGCCAGCAGCTTCACGCAGGGCCATGAGCAGTTCTTC,CASSFTQGHEQFF,TRBJ2-1,few,TRBV12-3/TRBV12-4,.
TGCGCCAGCAGCGGACGACTAGCGGGCCAAGGATACAATGAGCAGTTCTTC,CASSGRLAGQGYNEQFF,TRBJ2-1,.,TRBV5-1,TRBD2
TGTGCCAGCAGTTCACCTGGGGGGGGTGGTACGCAGTATTTT,CASSSPGGGGTQYF,TRBJ2-3,.,TRBV28,TRBD2
TGTGCCAGCAGCGCCCTCAGGAACACTGAAGCTTTCTTT,CASSALRNTEAFF,TRBJ1-1,many,TRBV7-2,.
TGCAGTGCTGGTGTAGGGGGCCGCGGAGATACGCAGTATTTT,CSAGVGGRGDTQYF,TRBJ2-3,few,TRBV20-1,TRBD1
TGTGCCAGCAGTTCAACGACTAGCGGTAGCACAGATACGCAGTATTTT,CASSSTTSGSTDTQYF,TRBJ2-3,.,TRBV12-3/TRBV12-4,TRBD2
TGTGCCAGCAGTGACCGACTCGATATCAAAGAGACCCAGTACTTC,CASSDRLDIKETQYF,TRBJ2-5,.,TRBV6-1,.
TGTGCCAGCAGTAGGACCATCGAGACCCAGTACTTC,CASSRTIETQYF,TRBJ2-5,many,TRBV6-6,.
TGTGCCATCAGTGAGCCAGGACAGGATGATCAGCCCCAGCATTTT,CAISEPGQDDQPQHF,TRBJ1-5,many,TRBV10-3,TRBD1
TGTGCCACCAGCGATACTAGCGGGGGGGCCGGGGAGCTGTTTTTT,CATSDTSGGAGELFF,TRBJ2-2,few,TRBV24-1,TRBD2
TGTGCCAGCAGGTCAGACAGGCCACCTAGCACAGATACGCAGTATTTT,CASRSDRPPSTDTQYF,TRBJ2-3,many,TRBV12-3/TRBV12-4,.
TGTGCCAGCAGCCAGACTGGAGATACGCAGTATTTT,CASSQTGDTQYF,TRBJ2-3,.,TRBV5-6,.
TGTGCCAGCACCGACAGGGACAGAGGGCACGAAAATTCACCCCTCCACTTT,CASTDRDRGHENSPLHF,TRBJ1-6,few,TRBV6-5,TRBD1
TGTGCCAGCAGCTCCGCGGGACAGGGTTCCGAAAAACTGTTTTTT,CASSSAGQGSEKLFF,TRBJ1-4,few,TRBV7-2,TRBD1
TGTGCCAGCTCACCGGCCCCGGTGGTGCCCCAGCATTTT,CASSPAPVVPQHF,TRBJ1-5,.,TRBV18,.
TGTGCCAGCAGCTTGGTGGAGGTTGGCTACACCTTC,CASSLVEVGYTF,TRBJ1-2,few,TRBV5-6,.
TGCGCCAGCAGCCAAGGGGCAGGGTATCCCCAAGAGACCCAGTACTTC,CASSQGAGYPQETQYF,TRBJ2-5,many,TRBV4-3,.
TGTGCCAGCAGTTCCCCCAGGGACAATGAGCAGTTCTTC,CASSSPRDNEQFF,TRBJ2-1,few,TRBV7-9,.
TGCAGTGCCATAGCGGGGGGCCGTAGCACAGATACGCAGTATTTT,CSAIAGGRSTDTQYF,TRBJ2-3,.,TRBV20-1,TRBD2
TGTGCCAGCAGCCAAGGGCCGGAGCGCGGGACAGATACGCAGTATTTT,CASSQGPERGTDTQYF,TRBJ2-3,few,TRBV4-2,.
TGTGCCAGCAGCTTAGTGGGCACGGGGGGCAATCAGCCCCAGCATTTT,CASSLVGTGGNQPQHF,TRBJ1-5,.,TRBV7-2,.
TGTGCCAGCAGTTACCCGGGACATAGTTACGAGCAGTACTTC,CASSYPGHSYEQYF,TRBJ2-7,many,TRBV6-2/TRBV6-3,.
TGTGCCAGCAGCTTGCCTCGAGAGACCCAGTACTTC,CASSLPRETQYF,TRBJ2-5,.,TRBV5-4,.
TGCGCCAGCAGCAATTACAGGGGCGACAATGAGCAGTTCTTC,CASSNYRGDNEQFF,TRBJ2-1,.,TRBV5-1,TRBD1
TGCGCCAGCAGCCAAGGAGCCTCCCGACTAGCGGGGGTAAAGACCCAGTACTTC,CASSQGASRLAGVKTQYF,TRBJ2-5,.,TRBV4-1,TRBD2
TGTGCCAGCAGCTCAGGACAGGGCTCTGGAAACACCATATATTTT,CASSSGQGSGNTIYF,TRBJ1-3,.,TRBV7-8,TRBD1
TGCAGCGTGGCAACAGGGTTAAATCAGCCCCAGCATTTT,CSVATGLNQPQHF,TRBJ1-5,many,TRBV29-1,.
TGTGCCAGCAGCCAAGCGTATAGCAATCAGCCCCAGCATTTT,CASSQAYSNQPQHF,TRBJ1-5,.,TRBV3-1,.
TGTGCCAGCAGTTACTCGACACAGGCCGGGGTGCGACCAAGTACAGATACGCAGTATTTT,CASSYSTQAGVRPSTDTQYF,TRBJ2-3,.,TRBV6-6,.
TGTGCCAGCAGTGGATCGACTAGCGGGTACTCCTACGAGCAGTACTTC,CASSGSTSGYSYEQYF,TRBJ2-7,.,TRBV6-2/TRBV6-3,TRBD2
TGCGCCAGCAGGTTCCTACTGACGGATAACACTGAAGCTTTCTTT,CASRFLLTDNTEAFF,TRBJ1-1,few,TRBV5-1,.
TGTGCCAGCAGCTTAACCGGGGGGAGTTCTCGGGAGACCCAGTACTTC,CASSLTGGSSRETQYF,TRBJ2-5,many,TRBV7-3,TRBD2
TGTGCCAGCAGTCGACTAGGATCGACCACCGGGGAGCTGTTTTTT,CASSRLGSTTGELFF,TRBJ2-2,few,TRBV27,.
TGTGCCAGCAGCTTGGGTAGCGGGGGGACTACCGGGGAGCTGTTTTTT,CASSLGSGGTTGELFF,TRBJ2-2,few,TRBV5-4,TRBD2
TGTGCCAGCAGTGGACAGGGGGCTTGGGGCACTGAAGCTTTCTTT,CASSGQGAWGTEAFF,TRBJ1-1,.,TRBV25-1,TRBD1
TGTGCCAGCAGCTTCGGTTCCGGGACAGGGGACACTGAAGCTTTCTTT,CASSFGSGTGDTEAFF,TRBJ1-1,.,TRBV7-2,TRBD1
TGTGCCAGCAGTTTCGCAGACTACTATGGCTACACCTTC,CASSFADYYGYTF,TRBJ1-2,.,TRBV6-5,.